The clone carrying this T cell receptor (beta chain) appeared a single time. Profiling relied on immunoSEQ multiplex PCR, and the TCRdb table lists in-frame clones only, not all of them. Seen here are more than 60,000 clones, approximately 74% observed once, and the top ten hold 2% to 3%. The sample originates from a study of blood T cell repertoires in COVID-19. The receptor's source is a human donor with acute or convalescent COVID-19. The donor label of this sample is uncertain. Sequencing was carried out using peripheral blood.

The CDR3 reads CASSLGQGATYNSPLHF. In nucleotides, the CDR3 is TGTGCCAGCAGTTTAGGACAGGGGGCCACCTATAATTCACCCCTCCACTTT. This chain connects TRBV28 to TRBJ1-6; 11 bases agree with TRBD1. The trim removed 2 bases at V and 2 bases at J, leaving 2 bases unmatched. This CDR3 spans 17 amino acids. From germline, CDR1 is MDHEN and CDR2 SYDVKM.